One sample yielded the 5 T cell receptor beta chains listed below, sequenced in a study of shared clonotypes between healthy human individuals. Repertoires were generated with immunoSEQ multiplex PCR, while TCRdb's copy carries only in-frame clones and drops some. The sample yields 550,000 to 700,000 clones, approximately 73% seen once. Material for sequencing was memory CD4+ T cells sorted from blood. The subset is: CD45RA-negative fraction. All receptors come from a woman in her 30s in good health.

This clone is a singleton in its sample. The chain uses TRBV30 and TRBJ1-5; TRBD1 might be the D (5 bases). This CDR3 region has 13 residues. Germline CDR1 reads GTSNPN; CDR2 reads SVGIG (reference sequence). V was pared by 2 bases and J by 7 bases, with 12 bases between. CDR3 sequence (DNA): TGTGCCTGGAGTAGGGCAGGGCCCCAGCCCCAGCATTTT. It is translated as CAWSRAGPQPQHF. Using reference TRBV30 and TRBJ1-5 for the parts outside the CDR3, the full variable domain is SQTIHQWPATLVQPVGSPLSLECTVEGTSNPNLYWYRQAAGRGLQLLFYSVGIGQISSEVPQNLSASRPQDRQFILSSKKLLLSDSGFYLCAWSRAGPQPQHFGDGTRLSIL.

This clone was seen just once. The chain joins TRBV11-2 to TRBJ2-1; D gene unclear. The V end lost 5 bases, the J end lost 0 bases, and 8 bases lay between the germline ends. The CDR3 is 14 amino acids. The germline gives CDR1 SGHAT, CDR2 FQNNGV. The CDR3 nucleotides are TGTGCCAGCAGCGGGAAAAACTCCTACAATGAGCAGTTCTTC. Protein sequence: CASSGKNSYNEQFF.

This clone was found a few times. The chain links TRBV11-1 to TRBJ2-2, with D possibly being TRBD1 or TRBD2 (6 bases each). Trimming took 3 bases from V and 4 from J, leaving 12 bases between them. The germline CDR1 and CDR2 sequences are SGHAT and FQDESV (reference sequence). This CDR3 spans 15 amino acids. The CDR3 sequence: CASSLGGPGTGELFF. In nucleotides, the CDR3 is TGTGCCAGCAGCTTGGGGGGCCCGGGCACCGGGGAGCTGTTTTTT.

The chain combines TRBV7-9 with TRBJ2-2; TRBD2 is a possible D gene (6 bases). CDR1 is SEHNR, CDR2 FQNEAQ, per germline (reference sequence). Between the trimmed V and J ends, which lost 10 bases and 8 bases, there was a span of 17 bases. The CDR3 runs 13 residues. CDR3 DNA sequence: TGTGCCAACCGCCGGAGGGCCCCAGGGGAGCTGTTTTTT. This translates into CANRRRAPGELFF.

This clone appeared a few times. The chain carries TRBV28 and TRBJ2-1; TRBD2 matches 7 bases. Germline V CDR1 and CDR2: MDHEN, SYDVKM. V gave up 2 bases and J gave up 4 bases; unmatched junction bases: 11. CDR3 length: 17 residues. CDR3 nucleotides: TGTGCCAGCAGTTTAGGACTAGATGGCCGAACTTACAATGAGCAGTTCTTC. This sequence encodes CASSLGLDGRTYNEQFF.